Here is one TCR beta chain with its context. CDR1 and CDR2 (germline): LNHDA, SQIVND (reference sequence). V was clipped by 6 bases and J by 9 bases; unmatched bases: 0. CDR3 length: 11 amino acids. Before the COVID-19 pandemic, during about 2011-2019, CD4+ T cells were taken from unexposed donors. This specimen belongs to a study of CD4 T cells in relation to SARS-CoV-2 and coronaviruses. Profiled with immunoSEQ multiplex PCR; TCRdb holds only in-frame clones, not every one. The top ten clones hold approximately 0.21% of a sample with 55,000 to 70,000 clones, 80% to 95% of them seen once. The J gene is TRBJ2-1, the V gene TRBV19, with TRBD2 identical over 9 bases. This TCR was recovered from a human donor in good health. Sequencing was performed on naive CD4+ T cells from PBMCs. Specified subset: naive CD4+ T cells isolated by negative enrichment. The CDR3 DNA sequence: TGTGCCAGTAGGCGGGAGGGTGAGCAGTTCTTC. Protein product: CASRREGEQFF.